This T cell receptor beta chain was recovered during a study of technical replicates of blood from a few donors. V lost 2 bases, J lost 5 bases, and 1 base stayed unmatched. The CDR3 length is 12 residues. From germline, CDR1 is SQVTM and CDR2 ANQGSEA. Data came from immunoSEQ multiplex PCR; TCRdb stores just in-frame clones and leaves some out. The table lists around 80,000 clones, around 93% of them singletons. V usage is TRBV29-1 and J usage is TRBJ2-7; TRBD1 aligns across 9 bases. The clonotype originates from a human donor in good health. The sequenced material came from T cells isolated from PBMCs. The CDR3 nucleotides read TGCAGCGTTGAAAGGGACAGGGACGAGCAGTACTTC. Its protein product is CSVERDRDEQYF.